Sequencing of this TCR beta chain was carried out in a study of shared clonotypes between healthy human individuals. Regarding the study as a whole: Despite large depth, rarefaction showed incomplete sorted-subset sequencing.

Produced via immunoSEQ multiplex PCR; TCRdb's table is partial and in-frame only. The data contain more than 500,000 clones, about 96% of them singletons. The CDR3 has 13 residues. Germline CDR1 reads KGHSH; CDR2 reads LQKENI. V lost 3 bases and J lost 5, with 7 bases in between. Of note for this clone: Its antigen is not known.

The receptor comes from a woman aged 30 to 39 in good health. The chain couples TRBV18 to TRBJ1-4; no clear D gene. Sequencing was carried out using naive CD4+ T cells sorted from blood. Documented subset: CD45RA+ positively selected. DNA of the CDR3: TGTGCCAGCTCACCTATCATAAATGAAAAACTGTTTTTT. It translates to CASSPIINEKLFF.